Listed below are T cell receptor beta chains from one sample, sequenced in a study of T-cell reconstitution after alpha-beta-depleted transplantation in children. TCRdb re-called the PCR reads through MiXCR, storing one row per CDR3 protein. The sample has more than 450,000 distinct CDR3 sequences; about 16% are singletons. The specimen was PBMCs from the stem cell graft donor, collected from the stem cell graft. The receptors shown here come from a human donor who donated a stem cell graft to a child with acute lymphoblastic leukemia. Both conserved end residues are part of each CDR3. The D gene is left open where the match is weak. Size is stated for part of the rows, as once, few or many counts, or as a class when the clone is expanded.

d_gene: TRBD1
j_gene: TRBJ2-1
abundance: NA
v_gene: TRBV7-9
CDR3aa: CASRTQGLNNEQFF
CDR3nt: TGTGCCAGCAGGACACAGGGGCTAAACAATGAGCAGTTCTTC

d_gene: NA
j_gene: TRBJ1-3
abundance: few
v_gene: TRBV28
CDR3aa: CASSFYNSGNTIYF
CDR3nt: TGTGCCAGCAGTTTCTACAACTCTGGAAACACCATATATTTT

d_gene: NA
j_gene: TRBJ1-1
abundance: NA
v_gene: TRBV19
CDR3aa: CASLRGVNTEAFF
CDR3nt: TGTGCCAGTCTCCGAGGCGTGAACACTGAAGCTTTCTTT

d_gene: NA
j_gene: TRBJ2-7
abundance: NA
v_gene: TRBV28
CDR3aa: CASSSGGVIFYEQYF
CDR3nt: TGTGCCAGCAGTTCGGGGGGCGTAATTTTCTACGAGCAGTACTTC

d_gene: NA
j_gene: TRBJ2-5
abundance: NA
v_gene: TRBV5-1
CDR3aa: CASSLIPLMETQYF
CDR3nt: TGCGCCAGCAGCTTGATTCCGCTTATGGAGACCCAGTACTTC

d_gene: NA
j_gene: TRBJ2-2
abundance: few
v_gene: TRBV20-1
CDR3aa: CSATPTWTTGELFF
CDR3nt: TGCAGTGCTACCCCGACCTGGACCACCGGGGAGCTGTTTTTT

d_gene: NA
j_gene: TRBJ2-1
abundance: few
v_gene: TRBV20-1
CDR3aa: CSARDPEGRHLSSYNEQFF
CDR3nt: TGCAGTGCTAGAGATCCGGAGGGTAGGCACTTAAGCTCCTACAATGAGCAGTTCTTC

d_gene: NA
j_gene: TRBJ2-2
abundance: few
v_gene: TRBV7-3
CDR3aa: CASSLWENTGELFF
CDR3nt: TGTGCCAGCAGCTTGTGGGAGAACACCGGGGAGCTGTTTTTT

d_gene: NA
j_gene: TRBJ2-7
abundance: NA
v_gene: TRBV27
CDR3aa: CASSPVPQRSYEQYF
CDR3nt: TGTGCCAGCAGTCCGGTTCCACAGAGGTCCTACGAGCAGTACTTC

d_gene: NA
j_gene: TRBJ1-1
abundance: NA
v_gene: TRBV12-3/TRBV12-4
CDR3aa: CASSSPGRAMNTEAFF
CDR3nt: TGTGCCAGCAGTTCCCCGGGCCGGGCAATGAACACTGAAGCTTTCTTT

d_gene: NA
j_gene: TRBJ1-5
abundance: many
v_gene: TRBV5-6
CDR3aa: CASSLRGYSNQPQHF
CDR3nt: TGTGCCAGCAGCTTGCGGGGGTATAGCAATCAGCCCCAGCATTTT

d_gene: TRBD1
j_gene: TRBJ1-2
abundance: few
v_gene: TRBV7-9
CDR3aa: CASSPTGVPGYTF
CDR3nt: TGTGCCAGCAGTCCCACAGGGGTCCCCGGCTACACCTTC

d_gene: TRBD1
j_gene: TRBJ2-7
abundance: few
v_gene: TRBV15
CDR3aa: CATRTGASYEQYF
CDR3nt: TGTGCCACCAGGACAGGGGCGTCCTACGAGCAGTACTTC

d_gene: NA
j_gene: TRBJ2-1
abundance: few
v_gene: TRBV27
CDR3aa: CASSSRLLNEQFF
CDR3nt: TGTGCCAGCAGTTCCCGACTCCTCAATGAGCAGTTCTTC

d_gene: TRBD1
j_gene: TRBJ2-7
abundance: few
v_gene: TRBV6-1
CDR3aa: CASRERTGRSYEQYF
CDR3nt: TGTGCCAGCAGGGAACGGACAGGGCGATCCTACGAGCAGTACTTC

d_gene: NA
j_gene: TRBJ1-1
abundance: NA
v_gene: TRBV5-5
CDR3aa: CASSLTTEAFF
CDR3nt: TGTGCCAGCAGCTTGACAACTGAAGCTTTCTTT

d_gene: NA
j_gene: TRBJ2-2
abundance: NA
v_gene: TRBV20-1
CDR3aa: CSARAAGVSYTGELFF
CDR3nt: TGCAGTGCTAGAGCGGCTGGCGTATCATACACCGGGGAGCTGTTTTTT

d_gene: TRBD1
j_gene: TRBJ2-2
abundance: few
v_gene: TRBV30
CDR3aa: CAWSVGDSHTGELFF
CDR3nt: TGTGCCTGGAGTGTAGGGGACAGCCACACCGGGGAGCTGTTTTTT

d_gene: NA
j_gene: TRBJ1-6
abundance: few
v_gene: TRBV20-1
CDR3aa: CSARDTRDYNSPLHF
CDR3nt: TGCAGTGCTAGAGATACCCGGGACTATAATTCACCCCTCCACTTT

d_gene: TRBD1
j_gene: TRBJ1-6
abundance: many
v_gene: TRBV20-1
CDR3aa: CSAPLGTETSPLHF
CDR3nt: TGCAGTGCTCCCCTGGGGACAGAGACTTCACCCCTCCACTTT

d_gene: NA
j_gene: TRBJ1-5
abundance: few
v_gene: TRBV11-1
CDR3aa: CASSLKTSPKQGFNQPQHF
CDR3nt: TGTGCCAGCAGCTTAAAAACGTCGCCAAAACAGGGATTCAATCAGCCCCAGCATTTT

d_gene: NA
j_gene: TRBJ2-2
abundance: few
v_gene: TRBV12-3/TRBV12-4
CDR3aa: CASRDSSRGELFF
CDR3nt: TGTGCCAGCAGGGACTCCTCGCGGGGGGAGCTGTTTTTT

d_gene: TRBD2
j_gene: TRBJ2-5
abundance: NA
v_gene: TRBV7-7
CDR3aa: CASSLDGWSGLADQETQYF
CDR3nt: TGTGCCAGCAGCTTAGATGGATGGTCGGGACTAGCGGACCAAGAGACCCAGTACTTC

d_gene: NA
j_gene: TRBJ2-7
abundance: NA
v_gene: TRBV1
CDR3aa: CTSSPIAGDEQYF
CDR3nt: TGCACCAGCAGCCCAATAGCGGGAGACGAGCAGTACTTC

d_gene: NA
j_gene: TRBJ2-5
abundance: NA
v_gene: TRBV19
CDR3aa: CASSIFGWETQYF
CDR3nt: TGTGCCAGTAGTATATTTGGGTGGGAGACCCAGTACTTC

d_gene: NA
j_gene: TRBJ1-5
abundance: NA
v_gene: TRBV12-3/TRBV12-4
CDR3aa: CASNWGGVAQPQHF
CDR3nt: TGTGCCAGCAACTGGGGGGGGGTTGCGCAGCCCCAGCATTTT

d_gene: NA
j_gene: TRBJ2-7
abundance: NA
v_gene: TRBV5-1
CDR3aa: CASSLAPRESNEQYF
CDR3nt: TGCGCCAGCAGCTTGGCGCCGAGGGAATCGAACGAGCAGTACTTC